This T cell receptor beta chain originates from a study of T cell clones after liver transplantation. The protocol was immunoSEQ multiplex PCR, while the TCRdb copy is restricted to in-frame clones and leaves out a portion. The sample lists tens of thousands of clones; about 84% were seen once. CDR3 length equals 15 residues. V lost 4 bases and J lost 4; bases outside the gene matches: 10. CDR1 is SGHRS and CDR2 is YFSETQ in the germline V gene. The J gene is TRBJ1-2, the V gene TRBV5-1; 7 bases are a match to TRBD1. The sequence was collected from a human patient who received a liver transplant. Part of the T cell pool may stem from the graft donor. Source: CD4+ T cells from blood, taken just over 45 months after liver transplant. The CDR3 region has the DNA TGCGCCAGCAGCCTCCCCGGAGGGGGCGGCTATGGCTACACCTTC. It encodes CASSLPGGGGYGYTF.